Listed below are T cell receptor beta chains from one sample, sequenced in a study of OX40 agonist ivuxolimab in advanced cancers. Clones were read by immunoSEQ multiplex PCR, and TCRdb kept only the in-frame ones, dropping some. The table lists approximately 84,000 clones, around nine tenths of them singletons. The starting material was CD4+ or CD8+ T cells sorted from blood, obtained in a trial of the OX40 agonist ivuxolimab. The receptors shown here come from an adult with an advanced solid tumor such as melanoma, head and neck, liver or kidney cancer. The CDR3 runs from the conserved cysteine through the conserved F or W. D genes are given only for firm matches. Not every row has a clone size; where given, it reads once, few, many or a size class.

J | V | D | size | DNA | CDR3
TRBJ2-7 | TRBV5-6 | - | - | TGTGCCAGCAGCTTAACCAGGGTTAGTGACGAGCAGTACTTC | CASSLTRVSDEQYF
TRBJ2-5 | TRBV6-5 | - | once | TGTGCCAGCATCTCGACCGGGGCGACCCAGTACTTC | CASISTGATQYF
TRBJ2-1 | TRBV4-1 | TRBD2 | once | TGCGCCAGCAGCCAAGATGGGAGTAGCGGGCTGGAGCAGTTCTTC | CASSQDGSSGLEQFF
TRBJ2-5 | TRBV6-5 | - | - | TGTGCCAGCAGAAGGGGGTTAGGGATAGAGACCCAGTACTTC | CASRRGLGIETQYF
TRBJ2-2 | TRBV6-5 | - | - | TGTGCCAGCAAACGCCAGGGCAGCGGCACCGGGGAGCTGTTTTTT | CASKRQGSGTGELFF
TRBJ2-2 | TRBV7-9 | TRBD2 | - | TGTGCCAGCAGCTTAGCACTAGCGGGAGATCACGCCGGGGAGCTGTTTTTT | CASSLALAGDHAGELFF
TRBJ1-3 | TRBV6-5 | - | - | TGTGCCAGCAGTTCGGACCGGTACTCTGGAAACACCATATATTTT | CASSSDRYSGNTIYF
TRBJ2-7 | TRBV11-3 | TRBD1 | - | TGTGCCAGCAGCTTAGTCTTGGACAGGGGAGACGAGCAGTACTTC | CASSLVLDRGDEQYF
TRBJ1-5 | TRBV10-3 | - | once | TGTGCCAGCCGGGCGGCGGGGGGGTATCAGCCCCAGCATTTT | CASRAAGGYQPQHF
TRBJ2-3 | TRBV5-6 | TRBD2 | few | TGTGCCAGCAGCCCCGGGACTAGCGGCACAGATACGCAGTATTTT | CASSPGTSGTDTQYF
TRBJ2-1 | TRBV28 | - | - | TGTGCCAGCACCCCTCCCCGGACTGGCAATGAGCAGTTCTTC | CASTPPRTGNEQFF
TRBJ2-1 | TRBV7-2 | TRBD2 | - | TGTGCCAGCAGCTTCAGCGGGGGTAACAATGAGCAGTTCTTC | CASSFSGGNNEQFF
TRBJ1-5 | TRBV27 | - | - | TGTGCCAGCAGCAAAAGGGGCTTCTATCAGCCCCAGCATTTT | CASSKRGFYQPQHF
TRBJ1-4 | TRBV5-1 | - | - | TGCGCCAGCAGCTTGTCGACAGGACCCAATGAAAAACTGTTTTTT | CASSLSTGPNEKLFF
TRBJ2-5 | TRBV6-5 | - | - | TGTGCCAGCAGTTACCAAAGGCGAGAGACCCAGTACTTC | CASSYQRRETQYF
TRBJ1-4 | TRBV11-1 | TRBD1 | - | TGTGCCAGCAGCGCGGGACAGGGACCTGGTGCAACTAATGAAAAACTGTTTTTT | CASSAGQGPGATNEKLFF
TRBJ2-7 | TRBV11-3 | - | - | TGTGCCAGCAGCTTAGCGCCAGGGAGGTACGAGCAGTACTTC | CASSLAPGRYEQYF
TRBJ2-7 | TRBV18 | TRBD1 | few | TGTGCCAGCTCACCCAGGGACAGGGTCGCCTACGAGCAGTACTTC | CASSPRDRVAYEQYF
TRBJ2-7 | TRBV5-4 | TRBD2 | few | TGTGCCAGCAGGCCGGGACTAGCGGGGGAATGGGAGCAGTACTTC | CASRPGLAGEWEQYF
TRBJ2-7 | TRBV27 | - | - | TGTGCCAGCAGCCTATATGAGGGGCACGAGCAGTACTTC | CASSLYEGHEQYF
TRBJ1-5 | TRBV7-8 | - | - | TGTGCCAGCAGCCTTACAGTAAATCAGCCCCAGCATTTT | CASSLTVNQPQHF
TRBJ1-1 | TRBV28 | - | - | TGTGCCAGCAGTCAAGAGACTGAAGCTTTCTTT | CASSQETEAFF
TRBJ2-4 | TRBV5-8 | - | - | TGTGCCAGCAGCTTCCCGGGGAACATTCAGTACTTC | CASSFPGNIQYF
TRBJ2-7 | TRBV4-3 | - | few | TGCGCCAGCAGCCAAGACCGAAAGACCTACGAGCAGTACTTC | CASSQDRKTYEQYF
TRBJ1-2 | TRBV28 | - | - | TGTGCCAGCACCGGGAAGACCCTCTATGGCTACACCTTC | CASTGKTLYGYTF
TRBJ2-7 | TRBV2 | TRBD1 | - | TGTGCCAGCAACCGGGACAGGGCGGACGAGCAGTACTTC | CASNRDRADEQYF
TRBJ1-5 | TRBV19 | - | - | TGTGCCAGTAGTATAGGTCTCAGACAGAAGGCTCAGCCCCAGCATTTT | CASSIGLRQKAQPQHF
TRBJ1-4 | TRBV28 | TRBD1 | few | TGTGCCAGCAGTTTCGGGCAGGGGGCATCTAATGAAAAACTGTTTTTT | CASSFGQGASNEKLFF
TRBJ1-1 | TRBV10-1 | TRBD1 | - | TGCGCCAGCAGGGAAGGGACAGGTGAAGCTTTCTTT | CASREGTGEAFF
TRBJ2-5 | TRBV11-3 | TRBD2 | - | TGTGCCAGCAGCCCGGGACTAGCGGGAGGGGGAGAGACCCAGTACTTC | CASSPGLAGGGETQYF
TRBJ2-7 | TRBV11-1 | - | - | TGTGCCAGCAGCTTAGATGGGGTCAGTTGGCAGCAGTACTTC | CASSLDGVSWQQYF
TRBJ1-4 | TRBV11-3 | - | - | TGTGCCAGCAGCCTTACCGGGATGAATGAAAAACTGTTTTTT | CASSLTGMNEKLFF
TRBJ2-3 | TRBV5-6 | - | - | TGTGCCAGCAGCTTGGCCGGGAAGGGGGGCACAGATACGCAGTATTTT | CASSLAGKGGTDTQYF
TRBJ1-2 | TRBV11-3 | - | - | TGTGCCAGCAGCTTAGGGGGTAACTATGGCTACACCTTC | CASSLGGNYGYTF
TRBJ2-7 | TRBV19 | - | - | TGTGCCAGTAGTATGGAAGGAGCACACTACGAGCAGTACTTC | CASSMEGAHYEQYF
TRBJ2-5 | TRBV11-3 | - | - | TGTGCCAGCACCCTTACAGGGATCCAAGAGACCCAGTACTTC | CASTLTGIQETQYF
TRBJ2-7 | TRBV19 | - | once | TGTGCCAGTAGTATAGAGGGGGTTCAGTACTTC | CASSIEGVQYF
TRBJ1-4 | TRBV5-1 | TRBD1 | - | TGCGCCAGCAGGCAGGGGGTTGGTGAAAAACTGTTTTTT | CASRQGVGEKLFF
TRBJ2-3 | TRBV15 | TRBD2 | - | TGTGCCACCAGCGGCCGGGACTATACGACCGGTACGCAGTATTTT | CATSGRDYTTGTQYF
TRBJ2-5 | TRBV10-3 | TRBD2 | once | TGTGCCATCAGCGCTCTAGCGGGGGCTCAAGAGACCCAGTACTTC | CAISALAGAQETQYF
TRBJ2-1 | TRBV19 | TRBD2 | - | TGTGCCAGTAGTCCGGGACTAGCGGGGTACAATGAGCAGTTCTTC | CASSPGLAGYNEQFF
TRBJ2-7 | TRBV6-1 | - | - | TGTGCCAGCAGGGAGGACAGACCCTCCTACGAGCAGTACTTC | CASREDRPSYEQYF
TRBJ2-5 | TRBV5-1 | TRBD2 | - | TGCGCCAGCAGCTTAGGACTAGCGGGAGGAGAGACCCAGTACTTC | CASSLGLAGGETQYF
TRBJ2-5 | TRBV15 | - | - | TGTGCCACCAGCGCCGGGGACCGCAACCAAGAGACCCAGTACTTC | CATSAGDRNQETQYF
TRBJ2-3 | TRBV11-2 | - | - | TGTGCCAGCAGCCAAAACTCAGATACGCAGTATTTT | CASSQNSDTQYF
TRBJ2-3 | TRBV11-1 | TRBD2 | - | TGTGCCAGCAGCTTAGTGAGTAGCGGGAACACAGATACGCAGTATTTT | CASSLVSSGNTDTQYF
TRBJ2-3 | TRBV9 | TRBD2 | - | TGTGCCAGCAGCGTAGGGCAGCGGGGGGGTTTCGATACGCAGTATTTT | CASSVGQRGGFDTQYF
TRBJ2-1 | TRBV19 | - | - | TGTGCCAGTAGTATTCGTTTGGGAAATGAGCAGTTCTTC | CASSIRLGNEQFF
TRBJ2-7 | TRBV11-3 | - | - | TGTGCCAGCAGCCCAAACGTCTACGAGCAGTACTTC | CASSPNVYEQYF
TRBJ1-4 | TRBV18 | - | - | TGTGCCAGCTCACCACCTGGGCAGGGTAACGAAAAACTGTTTTTT | CASSPPGQGNEKLFF
TRBJ2-4 | TRBV7-9 | TRBD2 | - | TGTGCCAGCAGCTTAGGCGGGGGGGCCGAAAACATTCAGTACTTC | CASSLGGGAENIQYF
TRBJ2-1 | TRBV5-1 | TRBD2 | - | TGCGCCAGCAGCTTAACTAGCGGGAACAATGAGCAGTTCTTC | CASSLTSGNNEQFF
TRBJ2-2 | TRBV18 | TRBD2 | - | TGTGCCAGCTCACCGTTAGCGGGAAAAAACACCGGGGAGCTGTTTTTT | CASSPLAGKNTGELFF
TRBJ2-5 | TRBV6-1 | TRBD1 | - | TGTGCCAGCAGTATGACAGGGTTGGAGACCCAGTACTTC | CASSMTGLETQYF